This TCR beta chain was sequenced in a study of cytomegalovirus exposure and HLA in healthy donors. TCRdb keeps only in-frame clones here, not all; method: immunoSEQ multiplex PCR. The repertoire has about 160,000 clones, around 92% of them found once; the top ten carry about 9.3%. The study's findings and limits: There were three CMV-associated chains whose specificity for CMV antigens was confirmed in vitro.

Regarding this clone: Antigen: not known.

V dropped 5 bases and J dropped 2; count of bases not matched to a gene: 16. The CDR3 consists of 18 residues. Germline loops: CDR1 SGHTA, CDR2 FQGTGA. The sequence derives from a woman aged 18-29 years in good health and CMV-seropositive. The sequenced material came from PBMCs. V usage is TRBV7-3 and J usage is TRBJ2-3; TRBD2 agrees at 7 bases. The CDR3 DNA follows: TGTGCCAGCAGCCCCCGCGCGGTTACGGGAGGAACCACAGATACGCAGTATTTT. Its translation: CASSPRAVTGGTTDTQYF.